The T cell receptor beta chain under discussion was sequenced for a study of T cell responses to AZD1222 COVID-19 vaccine. Study information: Second-dose timings of about 4 or about 12 weeks were pooled.

Study outcomes and limitations: Nearly half of spike-specific TCRs reportedly target variant regions that are unmutated in the B.1.351 and B.1.1.7 variants.

Produced via immunoSEQ multiplex PCR; TCRdb's table is partial and in-frame only. The sample lists approximately 150,000 clones; nearly 95% were seen once. Comment on this clone: Its specificity is not known.

Trimming shortened V by 3 bases and J by 4 bases, and 12 bases separated the two germline ends. Germline CDR1 is SGHTA and CDR2 is FQGTGA. The CDR3 extends over 14 amino acids. This chain uses TRBV7-3 with TRBJ1-1, with D perhaps matching TRBD1 (5 bases). The sample consisted of peripheral blood, taken on day 0 of AZD1222 vaccination. The source of this sequence is an adult in good health. The CDR3 is CASSLGGVGTEAFF. The CDR3 DNA sequence: TGTGCCAGCAGCTTGGGGGGAGTAGGCACTGAAGCTTTCTTT.